A single sample gave rise to the 11 T cell receptor beta chains below, sequenced in a study of technical replicates of blood from a handful of donors. Assay used: immunoSEQ multiplex PCR; TCRdb lists only in-frame clones, some missing. The data show about 100,000 clones, 95% seen once. The sequenced sample was T cells isolated from PBMCs. The receptors here all came from a human donor in good health.

This clone was seen just once. This CDR3 is CASSLPGQGNEKLFF. For the CDR3, the DNA is TGTGCCAGCAGTTTGCCGGGACAGGGTAATGAAAAACTGTTTTTT. This chain connects TRBV28 to TRBJ1-4; 9 bases fit TRBD1. This CDR3 spans 15 amino acids. V dropped 3 bases and J dropped 4; count of bases not matched to a gene: 3. CDR1 is MDHEN and CDR2 is SYDVKM in the germline V gene.

The gene calls are TRBV11-2 and TRBJ1-1; TRBD1 might be the D (6 bases). This CDR3 has 14 amino acids. Germline CDR1 reads SGHAT; CDR2 reads FQNNGV. V was trimmed by 5 bases and J by 1 base, leaving 11 bases between them. This chain's CDR3 is CASSKLTGNTEAFF. Written as DNA, the CDR3 is TGTGCCAGCAGCAAATTGACAGGGAACACTGAAGCTTTCTTT.

The chain couples TRBV9 to TRBJ1-2; the match to TRBD1 covers 9 bases. Germline CDR1 is SGDLS and CDR2 is YYNGEE. This CDR3 contains 15 residues. Unmatched junction bases numbered 3, after V lost 3 bases and J lost 0 bases. The CDR3: CASSGTGVPNYGYTF. As DNA, the CDR3 is TGTGCCAGCAGCGGGACAGGGGTCCCTAACTATGGCTACACCTTC.

The chain combines TRBV28 with TRBJ1-5; 7 bases map to TRBD1. The CDR3 length is 17 residues. V dropped 4 bases and J dropped 0; count of bases not matched to a gene: 9. Germline V CDR1 and CDR2: MDHEN, SYDVKM. The CDR3, as DNA: TGTGCCAGCAGTTCCCCACTCGGGACAGATAGCAATCAGCCCCAGCATTTT. Translated, it gives CASSSPLGTDSNQPQHF. The entire variable domain, with the rest obtained from reference TRBV28 and TRBJ1-5, is as follows: DVKVTQSSRYLVKRTGEKVFLECVQDMDHENMFWYRQDPGLGLRLIYFSYDVKMKEKGDIPEGYSVSREKKERFSLILESASTNQTSMYLCASSSPLGTDSNQPQHFGDGTRLSIL.

The rearrangement joins TRBV5-6 to TRBJ2-5, with D possibly TRBD1 on 5 matching bases. Germline CDR1 SGHDT, CDR2 YYEEEE. The V end was cut by 3 bases, the J end by 5 bases, with 14 bases between. The CDR3 is 14 amino acids. The CDR3 region is CASSSGRAVETQYF. The CDR3 DNA reads as TGTGCCAGCAGCTCGGGCAGGGCTGTCGAGACCCAGTACTTC.

The chain uses TRBV30 and TRBJ1-4; TRBD1 might be the D (6 bases). The germline V and J ends were trimmed by 2 bases and 3 bases, with 7 bases remaining between them. Looked up from germline, CDR1 is GTSNPN and CDR2 is SVGIG (reference sequence). The length of the CDR3 is 13 residues. CDR3 sequence (DNA): TGTGCCTGGAGTTCAGGGGCTAATGAAAAACTGTTTTTT. This gives the protein CAWSSGANEKLFF.

The chain links TRBV29-1 to TRBJ2-1; no reliable D call. The V and J ends lost 1 base and 8 bases respectively, with 15 bases between them. Germline-derived CDR1 and CDR2 are SQVTM and ANQGSEA. There are 14 residues in the CDR3. The DNA for the CDR3 is TGCAGCGTTGAAGTTTCCGGTTTTCTGGATGAGCAGTTCTTC. Translation gives CSVEVSGFLDEQFF.

The chain combines TRBV4-3 with TRBJ2-7; TRBD1 matches 7 bases. The CDR3 contains 16 residues. Germline V lookup: CDR1 LGHNA, CDR2 YSLEER. V was clipped by 1 base and J by 2 bases; unmatched bases: 8. The CDR3 coding sequence is TGCGCCAGCAGCCAAGTTCCGGGACAGCTAACCTACGAGCAGTACTTC. It is translated as CASSQVPGQLTYEQYF.

This chain connects TRBV2 to TRBJ2-7; tentatively, D is TRBD2 (5 bases). V was shortened by 1 base and J by 5 bases, with 12 bases between the two germline ends. The V gene's germline CDR1 is SNHLY and CDR2 FYNNEI. CDR3 length: 14 amino acids. The CDR3 here is CASSEVAGMDEQYF. The CDR3 DNA sequence: TGTGCCAGCAGTGAAGTGGCCGGGATGGACGAGCAGTACTTC.

The chain employs TRBV29-1 and TRBJ2-1; D is possibly TRBD1 (7 bases). The CDR3 length is 14 residues. Germline V lookup: CDR1 SQVTM, CDR2 ANQGSEA. V shed 4 bases and J shed 4 bases, with 14 bases lying between them. The CDR3 protein is CSVVLRGAYNEQFF. Here the CDR3 DNA reads TGCAGCGTTGTTCTCAGGGGGGCATACAATGAGCAGTTCTTC.

The genes are TRBV27 and TRBJ2-7; TRBD1 might be the D (5 bases). The V end lost 8 bases, the J end lost 4 bases, and 9 bases lay between the germline ends. This CDR3 is 11 amino acids long. Germline V gives CDR1 MNHEY, CDR2 SMNVEV (reference sequence). The CDR3 bases are TGTGCCAGCGGGCAGGGATACGAGCAGTACTTC. Its translation: CASGQGYEQYF.